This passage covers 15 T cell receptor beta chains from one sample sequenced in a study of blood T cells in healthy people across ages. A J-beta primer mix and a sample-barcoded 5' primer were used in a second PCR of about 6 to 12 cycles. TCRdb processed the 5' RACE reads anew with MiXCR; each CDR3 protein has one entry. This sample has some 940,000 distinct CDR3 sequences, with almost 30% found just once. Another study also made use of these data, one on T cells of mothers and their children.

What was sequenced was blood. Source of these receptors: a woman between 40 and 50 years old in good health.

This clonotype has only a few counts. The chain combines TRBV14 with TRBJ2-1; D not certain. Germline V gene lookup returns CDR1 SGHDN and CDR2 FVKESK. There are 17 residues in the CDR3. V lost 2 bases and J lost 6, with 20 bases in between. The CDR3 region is CASSQSRPRAPSNEQFF. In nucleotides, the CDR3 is TGTGCCAGCAGCCAATCACGACCCCGGGCCCCGTCCAATGAGCAGTTCTTC.

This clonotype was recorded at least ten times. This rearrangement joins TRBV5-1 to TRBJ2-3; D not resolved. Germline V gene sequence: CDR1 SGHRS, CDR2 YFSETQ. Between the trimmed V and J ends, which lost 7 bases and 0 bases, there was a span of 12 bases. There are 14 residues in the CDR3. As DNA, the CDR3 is TGCGCCAGCTCTCGGATCCCCAGCACAGATACGCAGTATTTT. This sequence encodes CASSRIPSTDTQYF. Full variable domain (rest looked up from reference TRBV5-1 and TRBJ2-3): KAGVTQTPRYLIKTRGQQVTLSCSPISGHRSVSWYQQTPGQGLQFLFEYFSETQRNKGNFPGRFSGRQFSNSRSEMNVSTLELGDSALYLCASSRIPSTDTQYFGPGTRLTVL.

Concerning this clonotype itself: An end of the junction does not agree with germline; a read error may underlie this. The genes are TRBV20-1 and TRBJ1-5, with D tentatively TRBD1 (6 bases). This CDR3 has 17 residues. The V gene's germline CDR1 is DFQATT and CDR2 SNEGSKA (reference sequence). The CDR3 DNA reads TGCAGTGCCAGAGCGGGACGTCAGGGGTTGGGCAATCAGCCCCAGCATTTT. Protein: CSARAGRQGLGNQPQHF.

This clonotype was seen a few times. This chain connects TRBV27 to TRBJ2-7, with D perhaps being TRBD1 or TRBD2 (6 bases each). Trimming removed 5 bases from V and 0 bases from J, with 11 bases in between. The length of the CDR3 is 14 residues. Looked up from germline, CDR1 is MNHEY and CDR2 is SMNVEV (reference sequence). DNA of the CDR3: TGTGCCAGCAGTGCAGGGGACTTCTCCTACGAGCAGTACTTC. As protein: CASSAGDFSYEQYF.

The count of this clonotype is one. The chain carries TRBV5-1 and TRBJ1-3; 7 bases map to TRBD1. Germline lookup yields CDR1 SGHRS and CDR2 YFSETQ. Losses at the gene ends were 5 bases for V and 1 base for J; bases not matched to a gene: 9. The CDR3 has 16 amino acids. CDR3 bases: TGCGCCAGCAGAGGGAATACAGGGGATTCTGGAAACACCATATATTTT. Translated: CASRGNTGDSGNTIYF.

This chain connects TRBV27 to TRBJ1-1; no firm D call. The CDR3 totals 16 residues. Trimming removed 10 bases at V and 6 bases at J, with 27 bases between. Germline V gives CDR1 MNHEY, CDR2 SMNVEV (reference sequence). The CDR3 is CATRSNGVLTSAEAFF. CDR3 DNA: TGTGCCACCAGGTCGAATGGGGTGTTGACTAGCGCTGAAGCTTTCTTT.

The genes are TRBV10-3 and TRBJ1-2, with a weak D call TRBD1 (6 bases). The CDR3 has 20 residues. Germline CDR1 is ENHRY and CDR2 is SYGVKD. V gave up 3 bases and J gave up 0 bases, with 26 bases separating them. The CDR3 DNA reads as TGTGCCATCAGTGAATGGACGAGGGGGTTTCGGAAGAAAGCTAACTATGGCTACACCTTC. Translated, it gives CAISEWTRGFRKKANYGYTF.

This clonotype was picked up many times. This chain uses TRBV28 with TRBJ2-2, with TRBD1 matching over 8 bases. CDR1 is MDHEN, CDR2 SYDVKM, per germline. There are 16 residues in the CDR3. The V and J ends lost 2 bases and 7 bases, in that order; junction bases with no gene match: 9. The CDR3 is CASSLMRQGSGGELFF. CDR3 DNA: TGTGCCAGCAGTTTAATGCGACAGGGGAGTGGCGGGGAGCTGTTTTTT.

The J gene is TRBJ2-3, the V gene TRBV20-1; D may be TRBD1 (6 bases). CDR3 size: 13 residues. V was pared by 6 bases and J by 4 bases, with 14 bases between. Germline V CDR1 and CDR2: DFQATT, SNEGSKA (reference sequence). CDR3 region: CSAYRAEADTQYF. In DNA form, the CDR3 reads TGCAGTGCGTACAGGGCCGAGGCAGATACGCAGTATTTT.

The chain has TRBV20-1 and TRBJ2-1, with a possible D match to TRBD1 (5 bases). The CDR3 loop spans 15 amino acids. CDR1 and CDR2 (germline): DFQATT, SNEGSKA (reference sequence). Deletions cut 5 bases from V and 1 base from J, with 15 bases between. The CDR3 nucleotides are TGCAGTGCTGGGGTTGTTAGGGGATCCTACAATGAGCAGTTCTTC. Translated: CSAGVVRGSYNEQFF.

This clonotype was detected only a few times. CDR3 residues: CSVEIRDRVYEQFF. The CDR3 DNA sequence: TGCAGCGTTGAAATCCGGGACAGGGTTTATGAGCAGTTCTTC. J is TRBJ2-1 and V is TRBV29-1, with 9 bases matching TRBD1. The CDR3 runs 14 residues. Germline V gene data show CDR1 as SQVTM and CDR2 as ANQGSEA. The V segment lost 2 bases and the J segment 8 bases; nucleotides outside the gene matches: 7.

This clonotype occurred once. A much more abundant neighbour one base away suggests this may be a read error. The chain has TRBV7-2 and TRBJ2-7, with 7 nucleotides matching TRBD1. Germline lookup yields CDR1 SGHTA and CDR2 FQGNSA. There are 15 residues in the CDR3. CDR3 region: CAGSPSTGVAYEQYF. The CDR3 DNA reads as TGTGCCGGCAGCCCCTCCACAGGGGTCGCCTACGAGCAGTACTTC.

The chain's CDR3 is CASSAGRGGKETQYF. For the CDR3, the DNA is TGTGCCAGCTCAGCCGGAAGGGGCGGAAAAGAGACCCAGTACTTC. The chain couples TRBV18 to TRBJ2-5; D may be TRBD1 (5 bases). V was cut by 5 bases and J by 3 bases, with 16 bases left in between. The CDR3 has 15 amino acids. Per the germline V gene, CDR1 is KGHSH and CDR2 is LQKENI.

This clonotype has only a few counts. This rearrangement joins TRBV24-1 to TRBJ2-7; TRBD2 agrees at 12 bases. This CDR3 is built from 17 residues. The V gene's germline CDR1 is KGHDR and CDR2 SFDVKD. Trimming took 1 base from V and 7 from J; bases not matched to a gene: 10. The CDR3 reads CATSDFATSGGFNEQYF. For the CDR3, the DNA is TGTGCCACCAGTGATTTCGCGACTAGCGGGGGTTTTAATGAGCAGTACTTC.

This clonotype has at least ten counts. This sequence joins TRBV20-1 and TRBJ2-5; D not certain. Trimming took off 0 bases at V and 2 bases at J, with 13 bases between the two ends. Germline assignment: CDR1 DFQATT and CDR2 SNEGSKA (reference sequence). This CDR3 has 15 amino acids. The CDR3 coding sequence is TGCAGTGCTAGAGATTACAAGGCTAGACAAGAGACCCAGTACTTC. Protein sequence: CSARDYKARQETQYF.